The 3 T cell receptor beta chains presented below share a single source sample, sequenced in a study of cytomegalovirus exposure and HLA in healthy donors. Both 60 Vbeta primers and 13 Jbeta primers went into the PCR. The assay was immunoSEQ multiplex PCR, and TCRdb's table has in-frame clones only and misses some. The sample shows around 100,000 clones, 82% of them seen only once. Sequencing was done on a sample of PBMCs. Source of these receptors: a woman under 30 in good health and CMV-seronegative.

This sequence joins TRBV25-1 and TRBJ1-1, with D uncertain. Germline CDR1 is MGHDK and CDR2 is SYGVNS. V was pared by 1 base and J by 4 bases, with 7 bases between. This CDR3 is 13 amino acids long. The CDR3 DNA reads as TGTGCCAGCAGTGAATGGGGAGGCACTGAAGCTTTCTTT. It yields the protein CASSEWGGTEAFF.

The chain employs TRBV18 and TRBJ1-2; 8 bases align to TRBD1. The V gene end was trimmed by 2 bases and the J gene end by 6 bases; junction bases not matched to a gene: 8. The germline V gene encodes CDR1 KGHSH and CDR2 LQKENI. CDR3 length: 15 amino acids. CDR3: CASSPGTGGLDGYTF. The CDR3 bases are TGTGCCAGCTCACCAGGGACAGGAGGTCTCGATGGCTACACCTTC. The variable domain in full, completed from reference TRBV18 and TRBJ1-2, reads NAGVMQNPRHLVRRRGQEARLRCSPMKGHSHVYWYRQLPEEGLKFMVYLQKENIIDESGMPKERFSAEFPKEGPSILRIQQVVRGDSAAYFCASSPGTGGLDGYTFGSGTRLTVV.

The gene calls are TRBV6-5 and TRBJ1-2; 7 nucleotides agree with TRBD1. Germline V gene sequence: CDR1 MNHEY, CDR2 SVGAGI. The ends lost 7 bases at V and 7 bases at J; junction bases unmatched: 15. The CDR3 has 15 residues. The CDR3 DNA sequence: TGTGCCAGCATTCAATTCCGGGACAGTGGGGTTGGCTACACCTTC. This gives the protein CASIQFRDSGVGYTF.